This record concerns one T cell receptor (beta chain) sequence. The junction and the germline gene differ at one end; a read error may be behind it. In the original analysis: Estimates of nucleated cell counts were drawn from the amplification of reference gene primers. The assay was immunoSEQ multiplex PCR, and TCRdb's table has in-frame clones only and misses some. V and J calls and clone size come straight from that table; D and trimming were deduced from the DNA. The sample lists 150,000 to 200,000 clones; around four fifths were seen once. The data originate from a study of blood T cell repertoires in COVID-19. In the study overall: COVID-19 samples, acute and convalescent, were from the United States, Italy and Spain. T cells, B-cell-depleted T cells, or PBMCs provided the cDNA or gDNA that served as material.

Seattle's cohort entered during active infection and was followed longitudinally. CDR3 size: 12 residues. Germline V gene lookup returns CDR1 SGHNT and CDR2 YYREEE (reference sequence). The sequenced sample consisted of peripheral blood. The rearrangement joins TRBV5-4 to TRBJ1-1, with D perhaps TRBD1 (5 bases). This receptor was obtained from a woman aged 70-85 years with COVID-19, enrolled during active disease. The CDR3, as DNA: TGTGCCAGCAGCTTTCCGGAGACAGCACAATTTTTT. Encoded protein: CASSFPETAQFF. Full variable domain (remainder filled in from reference TRBV5-4 and TRBJ1-1): ETGVTQSPTHLIKTRGQQVTLRCSSQSGHNTVSWYQQALGQGPQFIFQYYREEENGRGNFPPRFSGLQFPNYSSELNVNALELDDSALYLCASSFPETAQFFGQGTRLTVV.